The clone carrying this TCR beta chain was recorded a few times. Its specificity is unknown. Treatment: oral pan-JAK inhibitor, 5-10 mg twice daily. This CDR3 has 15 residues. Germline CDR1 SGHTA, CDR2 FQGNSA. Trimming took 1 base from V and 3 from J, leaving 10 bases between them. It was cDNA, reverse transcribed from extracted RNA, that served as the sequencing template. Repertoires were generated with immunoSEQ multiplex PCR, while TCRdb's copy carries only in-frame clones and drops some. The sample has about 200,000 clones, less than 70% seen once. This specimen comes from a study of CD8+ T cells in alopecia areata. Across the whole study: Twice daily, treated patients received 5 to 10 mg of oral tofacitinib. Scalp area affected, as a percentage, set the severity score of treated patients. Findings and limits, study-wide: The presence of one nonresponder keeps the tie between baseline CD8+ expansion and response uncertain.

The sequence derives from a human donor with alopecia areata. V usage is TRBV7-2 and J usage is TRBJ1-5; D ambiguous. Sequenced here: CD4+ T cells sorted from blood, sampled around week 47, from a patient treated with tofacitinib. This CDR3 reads CASSLESGPNQPQHF. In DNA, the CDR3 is TGTGCCAGCAGCTTAGAGTCGGGCCCCAATCAGCCCCAGCATTTT.